This T cell receptor (beta chain) was identified in a study of CD8 T cells in ankylosing spondylitis. TCRdb passed the 5' RACE reads through MiXCR, listing each CDR3 protein once. The sample lists 150,000 to 200,000 distinct CDR3 sequences, roughly 34% occurring once. The germline V gene has CDR1 SNHLY and CDR2 FYNNEI. Trimming cost V 4 bases and J 3 bases, with 7 bases left between them. The CDR3 loop spans 12 amino acids. Sequenced: synovial fluid, either unsorted or a sorted T cell fraction (not recorded which). The chain uses TRBV2 and TRBJ2-7; D not certain. The receptor comes from a male donor with ankylosing spondylitis. Written as DNA, the CDR3 is TGTGCCAGCAGTGTCGGTTACTACGAGCAGTACTTC. Its translation: CASSVGYYEQYF.